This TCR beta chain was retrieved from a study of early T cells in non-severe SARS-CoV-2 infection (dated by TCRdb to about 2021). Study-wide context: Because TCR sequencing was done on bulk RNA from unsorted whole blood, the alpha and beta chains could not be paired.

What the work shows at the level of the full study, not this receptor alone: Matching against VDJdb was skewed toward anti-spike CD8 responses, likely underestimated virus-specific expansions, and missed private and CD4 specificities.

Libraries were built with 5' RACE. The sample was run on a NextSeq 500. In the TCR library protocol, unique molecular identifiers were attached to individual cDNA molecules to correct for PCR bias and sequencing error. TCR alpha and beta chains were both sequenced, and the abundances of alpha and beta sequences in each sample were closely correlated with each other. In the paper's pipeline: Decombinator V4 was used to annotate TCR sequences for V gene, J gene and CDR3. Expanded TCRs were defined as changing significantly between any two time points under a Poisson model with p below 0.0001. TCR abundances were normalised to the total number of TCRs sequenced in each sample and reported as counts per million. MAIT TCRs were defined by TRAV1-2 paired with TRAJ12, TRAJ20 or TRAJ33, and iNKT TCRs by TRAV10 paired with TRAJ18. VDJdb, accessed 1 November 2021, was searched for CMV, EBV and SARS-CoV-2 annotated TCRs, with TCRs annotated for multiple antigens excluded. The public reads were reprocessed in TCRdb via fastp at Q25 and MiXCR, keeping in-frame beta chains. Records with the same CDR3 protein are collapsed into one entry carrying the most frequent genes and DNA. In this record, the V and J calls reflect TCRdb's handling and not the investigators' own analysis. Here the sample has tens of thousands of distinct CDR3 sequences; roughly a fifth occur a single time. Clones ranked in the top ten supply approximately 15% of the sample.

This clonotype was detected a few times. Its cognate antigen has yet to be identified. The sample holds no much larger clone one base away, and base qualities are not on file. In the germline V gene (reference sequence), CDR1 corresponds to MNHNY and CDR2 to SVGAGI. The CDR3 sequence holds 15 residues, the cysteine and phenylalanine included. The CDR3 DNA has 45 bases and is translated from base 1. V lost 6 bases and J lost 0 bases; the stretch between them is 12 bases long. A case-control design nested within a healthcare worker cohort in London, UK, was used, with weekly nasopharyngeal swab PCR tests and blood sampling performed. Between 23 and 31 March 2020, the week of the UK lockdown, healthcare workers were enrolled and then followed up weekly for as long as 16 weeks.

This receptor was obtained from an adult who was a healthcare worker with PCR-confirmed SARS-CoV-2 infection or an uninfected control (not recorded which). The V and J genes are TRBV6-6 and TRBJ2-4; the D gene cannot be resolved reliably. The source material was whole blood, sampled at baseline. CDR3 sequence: CASRPNSLAKNIQYF. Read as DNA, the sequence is TGTGCCAGCAGGCCCAATTCGCTAGCCAAAAACATTCAGTACTTC.